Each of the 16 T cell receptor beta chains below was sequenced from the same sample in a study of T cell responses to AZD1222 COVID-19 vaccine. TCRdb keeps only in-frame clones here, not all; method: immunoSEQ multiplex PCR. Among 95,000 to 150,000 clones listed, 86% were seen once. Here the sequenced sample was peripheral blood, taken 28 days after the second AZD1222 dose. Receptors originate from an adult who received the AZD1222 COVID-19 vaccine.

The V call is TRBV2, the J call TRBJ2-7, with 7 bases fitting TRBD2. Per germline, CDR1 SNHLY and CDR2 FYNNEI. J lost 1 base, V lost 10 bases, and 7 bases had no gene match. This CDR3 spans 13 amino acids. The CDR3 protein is CATRDYLSYEQYF. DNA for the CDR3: TGTGCCACCCGGGACTACCTATCCTACGAGCAGTACTTC.

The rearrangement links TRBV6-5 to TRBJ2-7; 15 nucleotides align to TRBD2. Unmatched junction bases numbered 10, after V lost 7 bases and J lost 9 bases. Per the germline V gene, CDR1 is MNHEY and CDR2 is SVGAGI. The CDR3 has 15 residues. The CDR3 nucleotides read TGTGCCAGCACACCAGGACTAGCGGGGGGGCGGGGGCAGTACTTC. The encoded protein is CASTPGLAGGRGQYF.

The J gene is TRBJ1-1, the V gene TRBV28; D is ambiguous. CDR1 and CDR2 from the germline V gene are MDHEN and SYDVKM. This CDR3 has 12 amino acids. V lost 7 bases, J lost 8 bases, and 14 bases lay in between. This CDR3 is CASIKPRSEAFF. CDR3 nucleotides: TGTGCCAGCATCAAACCCCGGAGCGAAGCTTTCTTT. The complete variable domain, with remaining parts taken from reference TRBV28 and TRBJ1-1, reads DVKVTQSSRYLVKRTGEKVFLECVQDMDHENMFWYRQDPGLGLRLIYFSYDVKMKEKGDIPEGYSVSREKKERFSLILESASTNQTSMYLCASIKPRSEAFFGQGTRLTVV.

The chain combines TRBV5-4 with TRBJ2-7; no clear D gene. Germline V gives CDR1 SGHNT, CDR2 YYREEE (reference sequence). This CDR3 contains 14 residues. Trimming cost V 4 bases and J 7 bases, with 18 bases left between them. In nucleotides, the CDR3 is TGTGCCAGCAGCCCCCCCCTGCGGTCCGAGGAGCAGTACTTC. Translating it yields CASSPPLRSEEQYF.

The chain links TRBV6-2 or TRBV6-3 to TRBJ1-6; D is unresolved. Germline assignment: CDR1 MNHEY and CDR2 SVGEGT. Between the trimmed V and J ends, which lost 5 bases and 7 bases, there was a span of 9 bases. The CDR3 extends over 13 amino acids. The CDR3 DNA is TGTGCCAGCAGTCGAGAAGAGAATTCACCCCTCCACTTT. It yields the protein CASSREENSPLHF.

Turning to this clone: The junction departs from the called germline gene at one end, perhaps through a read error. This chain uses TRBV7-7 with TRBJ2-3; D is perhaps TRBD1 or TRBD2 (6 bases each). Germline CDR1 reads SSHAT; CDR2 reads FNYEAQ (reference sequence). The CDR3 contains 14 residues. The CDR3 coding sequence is TGTGCTAGCAGCTTAGTGGGGGGCGCAGATACGCAGTATTTT. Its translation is CASSLVGGADTQYF.

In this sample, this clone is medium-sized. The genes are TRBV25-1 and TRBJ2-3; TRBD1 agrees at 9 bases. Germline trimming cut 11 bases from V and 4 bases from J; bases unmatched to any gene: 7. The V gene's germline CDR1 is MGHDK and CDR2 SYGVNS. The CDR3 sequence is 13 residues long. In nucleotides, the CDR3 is TGTGCCGGGGGACAGGGCGACTCAGATACGCAGTATTTT. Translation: CAGGQGDSDTQYF.

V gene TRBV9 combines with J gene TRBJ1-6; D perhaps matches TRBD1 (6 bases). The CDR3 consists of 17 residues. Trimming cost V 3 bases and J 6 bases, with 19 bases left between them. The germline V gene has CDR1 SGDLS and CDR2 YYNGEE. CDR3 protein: CASSEGQLLGFNSPLHF. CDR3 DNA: TGTGCCAGCAGCGAAGGACAGCTCCTAGGGTTTAATTCACCCCTCCACTTT.

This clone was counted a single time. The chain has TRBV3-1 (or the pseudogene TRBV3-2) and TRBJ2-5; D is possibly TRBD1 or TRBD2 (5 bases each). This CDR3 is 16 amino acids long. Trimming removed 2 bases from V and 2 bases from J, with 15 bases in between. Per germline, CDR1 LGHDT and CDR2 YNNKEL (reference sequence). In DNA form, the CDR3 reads TGTGCCAGCAGCCAAAGAGGGAGACAGTCTCAAGAGACCCAGTACTTC. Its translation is CASSQRGRQSQETQYF.

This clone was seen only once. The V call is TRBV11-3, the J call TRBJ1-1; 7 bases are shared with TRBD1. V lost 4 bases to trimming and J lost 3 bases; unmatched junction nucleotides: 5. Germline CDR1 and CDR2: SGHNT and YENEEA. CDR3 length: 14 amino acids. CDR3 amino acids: CASSSRGLDTEAFF. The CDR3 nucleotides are TGTGCCAGCAGCTCTAGGGGGCTGGACACTGAAGCTTTCTTT. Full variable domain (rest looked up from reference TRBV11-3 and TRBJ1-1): EAGVVQSPRYKIIEKKQPVAFWCNPISGHNTLYWYLQNLGQGPELLIRYENEEAVDDSQLPKDRFSAERLKGVDSTLKIQPAELGDSAVYLCASSSRGLDTEAFFGQGTRLTVV.

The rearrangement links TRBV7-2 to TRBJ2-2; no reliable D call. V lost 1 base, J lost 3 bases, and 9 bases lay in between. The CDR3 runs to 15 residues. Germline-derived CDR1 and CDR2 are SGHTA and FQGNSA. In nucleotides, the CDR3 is TGTGCCAGCAGCTTAGATTTCTGGGACACCGGGGAGCTGTTTTTT. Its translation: CASSLDFWDTGELFF.

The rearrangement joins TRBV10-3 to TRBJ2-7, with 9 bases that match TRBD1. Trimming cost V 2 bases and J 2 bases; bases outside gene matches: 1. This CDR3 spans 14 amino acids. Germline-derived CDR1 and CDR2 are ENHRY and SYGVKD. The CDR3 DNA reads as TGTGCCATCAGTGAGCGGGACAGGGCCTACGAGCAGTACTTC. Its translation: CAISERDRAYEQYF.

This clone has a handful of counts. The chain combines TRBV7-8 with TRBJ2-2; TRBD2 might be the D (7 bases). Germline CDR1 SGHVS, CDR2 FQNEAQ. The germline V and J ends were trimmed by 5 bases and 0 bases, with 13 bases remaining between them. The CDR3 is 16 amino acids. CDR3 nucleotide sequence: TGTGCCAGCAGCATACAGGGACTACCGAACACCGGGGAGCTGTTTTTT. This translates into CASSIQGLPNTGELFF.

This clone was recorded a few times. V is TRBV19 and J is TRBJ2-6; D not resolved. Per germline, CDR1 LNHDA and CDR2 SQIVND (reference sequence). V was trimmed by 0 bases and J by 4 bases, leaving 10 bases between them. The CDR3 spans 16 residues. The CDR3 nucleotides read TGTGCCAGTAGTATAGATCATCAGACCGGGGCCAACGTCCTGACTTTC. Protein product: CASSIDHQTGANVLTF. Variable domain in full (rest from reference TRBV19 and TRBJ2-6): DGGITQSPKYLFRKEGQNVTLSCEQNLNHDAMYWYRQDPGQGLRLIYYSQIVNDFQKGDIAEGYSVSREKKESFPLTVTSAQKNPTAFYLCASSIDHQTGANVLTFGAGSRLTVL.

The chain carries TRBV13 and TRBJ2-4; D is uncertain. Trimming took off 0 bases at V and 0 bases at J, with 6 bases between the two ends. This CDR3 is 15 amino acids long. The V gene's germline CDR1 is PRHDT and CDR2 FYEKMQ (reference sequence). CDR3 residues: CASSLGGLAKNIQYF. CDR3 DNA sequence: TGTGCCAGCAGCTTAGGGGGTTTAGCCAAAAACATTCAGTACTTC. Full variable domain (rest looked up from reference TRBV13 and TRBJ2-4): AAGVIQSPRHLIKEKRETATLKCYPIPRHDTVYWYQQGPGQDPQFLISFYEKMQSDKGSIPDRFSAQQFSDYHSELNMSSLELGDSALYFCASSLGGLAKNIQYFGAGTRLSVL.

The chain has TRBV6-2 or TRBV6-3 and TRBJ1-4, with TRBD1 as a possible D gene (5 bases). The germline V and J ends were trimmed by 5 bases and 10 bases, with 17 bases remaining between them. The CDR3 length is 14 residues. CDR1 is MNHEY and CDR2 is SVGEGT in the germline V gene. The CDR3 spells CASSPPGRRGKLFF. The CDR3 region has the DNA TGTGCCAGCAGTCCCCCGGGGCGGAGAGGAAAACTGTTTTTT.